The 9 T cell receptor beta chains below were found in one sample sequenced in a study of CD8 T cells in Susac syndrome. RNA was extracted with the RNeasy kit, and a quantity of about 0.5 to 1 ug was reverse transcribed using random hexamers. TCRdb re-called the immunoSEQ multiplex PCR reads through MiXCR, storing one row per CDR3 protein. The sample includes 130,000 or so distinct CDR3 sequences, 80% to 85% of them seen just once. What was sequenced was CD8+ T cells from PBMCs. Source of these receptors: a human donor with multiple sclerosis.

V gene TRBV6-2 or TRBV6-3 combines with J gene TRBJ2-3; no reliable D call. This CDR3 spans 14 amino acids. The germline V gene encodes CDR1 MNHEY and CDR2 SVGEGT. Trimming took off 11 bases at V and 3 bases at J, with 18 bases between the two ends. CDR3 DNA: TGTGCCGTAAGGAAGGCGGTAGCTACAGATACGCAGTATTTT. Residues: CAVRKAVATDTQYF.

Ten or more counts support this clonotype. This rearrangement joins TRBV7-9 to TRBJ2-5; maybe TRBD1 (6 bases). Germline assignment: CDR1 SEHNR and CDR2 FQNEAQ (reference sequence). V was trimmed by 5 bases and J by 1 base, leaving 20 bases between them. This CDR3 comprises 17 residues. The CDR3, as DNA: TGTGCCAGCAGCCCCGAGGGGCAGGGGACATCCCAAGAGACCCAGTACTTC. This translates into CASSPEGQGTSQETQYF.

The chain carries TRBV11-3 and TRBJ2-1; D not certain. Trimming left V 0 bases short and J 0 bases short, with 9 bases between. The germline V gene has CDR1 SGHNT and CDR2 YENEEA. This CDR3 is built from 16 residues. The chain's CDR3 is CASSLDHTLSYNEQFF. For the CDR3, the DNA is TGTGCCAGCAGCTTAGATCATACACTCTCCTACAATGAGCAGTTCTTC. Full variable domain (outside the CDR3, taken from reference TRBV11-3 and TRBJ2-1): EAGVVQSPRYKIIEKKQPVAFWCNPISGHNTLYWYLQNLGQGPELLIRYENEEAVDDSQLPKDRFSAERLKGVDSTLKIQPAELGDSAVYLCASSLDHTLSYNEQFFGPGTRLTVL.

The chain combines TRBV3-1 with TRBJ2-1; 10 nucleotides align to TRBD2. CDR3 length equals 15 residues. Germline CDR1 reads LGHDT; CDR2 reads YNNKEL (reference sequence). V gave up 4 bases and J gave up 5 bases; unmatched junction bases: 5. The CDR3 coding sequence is TGTGCCAGCAGCCGAGGACTAGCGGCCAACAATGAGCAGTTCTTC. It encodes CASSRGLAANNEQFF.

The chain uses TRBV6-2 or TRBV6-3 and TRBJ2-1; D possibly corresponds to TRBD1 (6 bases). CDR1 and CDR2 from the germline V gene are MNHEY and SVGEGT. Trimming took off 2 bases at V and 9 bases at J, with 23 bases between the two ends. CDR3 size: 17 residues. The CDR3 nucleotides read TGTGCCAGCAGTTACCCCACCGACAGGAACGAGGGCGGTGAGCAGTTCTTC. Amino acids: CASSYPTDRNEGGEQFF.

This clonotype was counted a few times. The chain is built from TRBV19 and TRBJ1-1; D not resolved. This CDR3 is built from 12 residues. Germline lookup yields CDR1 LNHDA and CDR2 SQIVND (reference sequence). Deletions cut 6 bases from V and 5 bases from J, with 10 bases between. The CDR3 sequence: CASSPPGTEAFF. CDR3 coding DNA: TGTGCCAGTAGCCCCCCTGGGACTGAAGCTTTCTTT.

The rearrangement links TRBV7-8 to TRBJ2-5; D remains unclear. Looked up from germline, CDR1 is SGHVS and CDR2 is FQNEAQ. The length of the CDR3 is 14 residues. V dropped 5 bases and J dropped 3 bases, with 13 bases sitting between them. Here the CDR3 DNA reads TGTGCCAGCAGCCCCCCCAACGGTGAAGAGACCCAGTACTTC. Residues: CASSPPNGEETQYF.

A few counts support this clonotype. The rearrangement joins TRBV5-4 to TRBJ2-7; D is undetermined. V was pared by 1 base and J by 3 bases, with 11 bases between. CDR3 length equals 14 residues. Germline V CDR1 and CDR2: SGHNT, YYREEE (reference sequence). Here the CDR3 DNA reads TGTGCCAGCAGCTTGTATAAGAGAAGCTACGAGCAGTACTTC. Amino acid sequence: CASSLYKRSYEQYF.

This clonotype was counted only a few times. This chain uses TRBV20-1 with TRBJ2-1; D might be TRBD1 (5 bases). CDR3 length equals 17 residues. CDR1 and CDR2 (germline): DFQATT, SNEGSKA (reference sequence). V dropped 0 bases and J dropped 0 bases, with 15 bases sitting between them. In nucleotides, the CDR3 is TGCAGTGCTAGAGATCGGACACCCGCTCGCTCCTACAATGAGCAGTTCTTC. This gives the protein CSARDRTPARSYNEQFF.